This T cell receptor (beta chain) is from a study of T cells in Graves' hyperthyroidism and ophthalmopathy. This CDR3 is 14 amino acids long. J gave up 5 bases and V 4 bases, and 4 bases lay outside the gene matches. Germline CDR1 is MGHDK and CDR2 is SYGVNS. Findings of the study overall: The model forecast ophthalmopathy, anticipating it by a median around 6.4 months before onset.

RNA transcripts yielded amplified TCR beta CDR3 regions. RT-PCR in the first round (using the HTBI primer set) targeted the TCR CDR3. TCRdb re-called the multiplex PCR reads through MiXCR, storing one row per CDR3 protein. The sample lists over 45,000 distinct CDR3 sequences; roughly 49% were seen once. This clonotype was recorded many times. The antigen is not known. The chain has TRBV25-1 and TRBJ2-5; TRBD2 aligns across 10 bases. The material sequenced was blood. This sequence was found in a woman aged 30 to 39 with Graves' ophthalmopathy. The CDR3 DNA follows: TGTGCCAGCAGTGGCACTAGCGGGACGGAGACCCAGTACTTC. It translates to CASSGTSGTETQYF.